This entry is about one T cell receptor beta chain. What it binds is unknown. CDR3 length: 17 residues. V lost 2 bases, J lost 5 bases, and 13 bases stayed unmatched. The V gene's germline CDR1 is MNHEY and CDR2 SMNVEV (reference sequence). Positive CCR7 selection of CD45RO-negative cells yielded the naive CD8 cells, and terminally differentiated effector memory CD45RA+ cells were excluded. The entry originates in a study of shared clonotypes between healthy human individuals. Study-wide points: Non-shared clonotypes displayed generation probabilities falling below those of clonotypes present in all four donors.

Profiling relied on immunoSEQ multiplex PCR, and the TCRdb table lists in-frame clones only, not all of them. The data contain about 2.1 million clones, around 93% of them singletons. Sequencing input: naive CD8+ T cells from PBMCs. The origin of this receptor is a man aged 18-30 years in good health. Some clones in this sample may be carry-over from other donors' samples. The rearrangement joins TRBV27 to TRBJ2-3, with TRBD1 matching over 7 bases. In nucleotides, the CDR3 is TGTGCCAGCAGTTTACTGGTCGACAGGGTAGAAAAAGATACGCAGTATTTT. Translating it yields CASSLLVDRVEKDTQYF.